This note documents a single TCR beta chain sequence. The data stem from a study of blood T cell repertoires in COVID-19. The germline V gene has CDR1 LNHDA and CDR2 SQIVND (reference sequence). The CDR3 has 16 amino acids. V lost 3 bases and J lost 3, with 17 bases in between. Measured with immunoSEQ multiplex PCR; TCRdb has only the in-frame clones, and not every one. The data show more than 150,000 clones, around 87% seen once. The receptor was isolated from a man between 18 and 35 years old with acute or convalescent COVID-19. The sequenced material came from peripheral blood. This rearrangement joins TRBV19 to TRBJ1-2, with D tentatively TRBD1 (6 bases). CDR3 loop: CASSIVLVAGDYGYTF. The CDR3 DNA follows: TGTGCCAGTAGTATCGTTCTTGTGGCAGGGGACTATGGCTACACCTTC.